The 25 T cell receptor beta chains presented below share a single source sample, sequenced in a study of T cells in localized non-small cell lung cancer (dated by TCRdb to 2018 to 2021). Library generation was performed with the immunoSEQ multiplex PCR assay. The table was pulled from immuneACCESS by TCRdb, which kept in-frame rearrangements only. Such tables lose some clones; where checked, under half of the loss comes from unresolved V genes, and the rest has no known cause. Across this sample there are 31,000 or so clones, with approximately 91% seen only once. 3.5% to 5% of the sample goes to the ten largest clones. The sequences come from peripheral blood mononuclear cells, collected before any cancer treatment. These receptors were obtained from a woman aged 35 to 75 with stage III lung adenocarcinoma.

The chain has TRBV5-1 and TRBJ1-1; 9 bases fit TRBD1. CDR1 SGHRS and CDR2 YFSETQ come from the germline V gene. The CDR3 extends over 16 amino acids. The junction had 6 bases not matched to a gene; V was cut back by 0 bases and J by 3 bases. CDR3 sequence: CASSLGDRAGYTEAFF. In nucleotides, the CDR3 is TGCGCCAGCAGCTTGGGGGACAGGGCCGGATACACTGAAGCTTTCTTT.

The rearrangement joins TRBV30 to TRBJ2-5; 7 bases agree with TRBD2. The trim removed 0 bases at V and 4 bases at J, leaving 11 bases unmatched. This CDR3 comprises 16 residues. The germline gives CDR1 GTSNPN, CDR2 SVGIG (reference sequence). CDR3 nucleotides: TGTGCCTGGAGTGTATTTGCCCCTGGGGGGGGAGAGACCCAGTACTTC. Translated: CAWSVFAPGGGETQYF.

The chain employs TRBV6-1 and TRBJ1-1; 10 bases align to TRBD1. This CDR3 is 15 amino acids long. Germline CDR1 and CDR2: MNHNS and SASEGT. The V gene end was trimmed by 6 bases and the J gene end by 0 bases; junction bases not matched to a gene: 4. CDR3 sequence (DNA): TGTGCCAGCAGCGACAGGGGGCATGTGAACACTGAAGCTTTCTTT. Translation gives CASSDRGHVNTEAFF.

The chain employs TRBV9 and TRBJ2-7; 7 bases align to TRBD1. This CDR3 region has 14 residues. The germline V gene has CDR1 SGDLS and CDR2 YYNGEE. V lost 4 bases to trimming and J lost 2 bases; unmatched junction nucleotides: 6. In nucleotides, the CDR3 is TGTGCCAGCAGCCCTAGACAGGGCCCCTACGAGCAGTACTTC. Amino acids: CASSPRQGPYEQYF.

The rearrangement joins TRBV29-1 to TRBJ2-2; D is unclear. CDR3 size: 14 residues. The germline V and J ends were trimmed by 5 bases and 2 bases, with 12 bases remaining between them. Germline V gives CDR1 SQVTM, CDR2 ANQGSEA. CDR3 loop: CSVLRQENTGELFF. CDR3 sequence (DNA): TGCAGCGTTTTGCGTCAGGAAAACACCGGGGAGCTGTTTTTT.

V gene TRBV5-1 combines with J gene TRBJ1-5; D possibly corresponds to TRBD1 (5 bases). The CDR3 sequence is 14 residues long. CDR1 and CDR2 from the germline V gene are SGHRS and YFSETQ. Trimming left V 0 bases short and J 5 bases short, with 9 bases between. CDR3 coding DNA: TGCGCCAGCAGCTTGGAAGGGGCCGATCAGCCCCAGCATTTT. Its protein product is CASSLEGADQPQHF.

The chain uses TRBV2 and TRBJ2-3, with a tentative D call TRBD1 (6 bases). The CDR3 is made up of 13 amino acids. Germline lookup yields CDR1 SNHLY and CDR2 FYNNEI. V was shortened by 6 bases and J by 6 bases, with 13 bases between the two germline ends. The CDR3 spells CASSRNRADTQYF. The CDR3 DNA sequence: TGTGCCAGCAGCCGTAACAGGGCCGATACGCAGTATTTT.

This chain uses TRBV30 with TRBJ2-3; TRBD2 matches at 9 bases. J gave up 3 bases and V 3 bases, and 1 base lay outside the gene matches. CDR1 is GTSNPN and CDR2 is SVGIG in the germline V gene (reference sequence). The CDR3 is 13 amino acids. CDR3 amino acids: CAWRAGGTDTQYF. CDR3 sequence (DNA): TGTGCCTGGAGGGCGGGGGGGACAGATACGCAGTATTTT. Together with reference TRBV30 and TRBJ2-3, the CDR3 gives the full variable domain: SQTIHQWPATLVQPVGSPLSLECTVEGTSNPNLYWYRQAAGRGLQLLFYSVGIGQISSEVPQNLSASRPQDRQFILSSKKLLLSDSGFYLCAWRAGGTDTQYFGPGTRLTVL.

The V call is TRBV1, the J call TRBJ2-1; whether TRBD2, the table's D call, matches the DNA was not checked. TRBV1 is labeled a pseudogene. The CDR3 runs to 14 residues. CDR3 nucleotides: TGCACCAGCAGGGGGGCTAGCGGGATAAATGAGCAGTTCTTC. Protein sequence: CTSRGASGINEQFF.

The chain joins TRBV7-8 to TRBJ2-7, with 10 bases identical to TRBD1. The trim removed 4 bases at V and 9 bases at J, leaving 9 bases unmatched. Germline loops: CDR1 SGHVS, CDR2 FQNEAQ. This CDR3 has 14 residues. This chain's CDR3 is CASSSRTGGQGQYF. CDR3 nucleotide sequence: TGTGCCAGCAGCTCTAGGACAGGGGGGCAGGGGCAGTACTTC.

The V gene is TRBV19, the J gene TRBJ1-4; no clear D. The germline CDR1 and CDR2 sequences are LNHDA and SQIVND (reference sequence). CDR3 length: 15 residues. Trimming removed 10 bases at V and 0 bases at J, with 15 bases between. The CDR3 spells CATQVTVATNEKLFF. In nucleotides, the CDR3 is TGTGCCACCCAGGTCACGGTCGCAACTAATGAAAAACTGTTTTTT.

CDR3 nucleotides: TGTGCCAGCAGCTCATCGACAGGAGGATATAATTCACCCCTCCACTTT. It encodes CASSSSTGGYNSPLHF. This chain links TRBV7-2 with TRBJ1-6; possible D gene TRBD1, 6 bases. Trimming cost V 4 bases and J 4 bases, with 14 bases left between them. The CDR3 contains 16 residues. Germline V gene sequence: CDR1 SGHTA, CDR2 FQGNSA.

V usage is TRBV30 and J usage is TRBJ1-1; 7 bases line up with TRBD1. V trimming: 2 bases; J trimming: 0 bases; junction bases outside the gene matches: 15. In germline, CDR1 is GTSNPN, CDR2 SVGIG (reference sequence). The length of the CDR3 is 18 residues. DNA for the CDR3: TGTGCCTGGAGTCCCACCACCCCAAGGGACAGCTTGAACACTGAAGCTTTCTTT. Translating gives CAWSPTTPRDSLNTEAFF.

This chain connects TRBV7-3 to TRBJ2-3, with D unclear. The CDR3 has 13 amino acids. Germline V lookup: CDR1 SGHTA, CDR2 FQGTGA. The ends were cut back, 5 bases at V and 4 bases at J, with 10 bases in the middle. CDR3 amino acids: CASSPQVADTQYF. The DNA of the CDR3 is TGTGCCAGCAGCCCCCAAGTGGCAGATACGCAGTATTTT.

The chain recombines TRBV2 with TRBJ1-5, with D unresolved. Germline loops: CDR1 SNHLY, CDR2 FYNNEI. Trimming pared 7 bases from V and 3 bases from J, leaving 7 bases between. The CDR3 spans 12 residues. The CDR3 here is CASNGDNQPQHF. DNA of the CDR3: TGTGCCAGCAACGGGGACAATCAGCCCCAGCATTTT.

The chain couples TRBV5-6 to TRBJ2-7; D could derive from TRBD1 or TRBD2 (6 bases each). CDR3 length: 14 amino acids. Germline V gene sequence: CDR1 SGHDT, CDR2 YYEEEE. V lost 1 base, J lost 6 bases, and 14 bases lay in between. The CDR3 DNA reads TGTGCCAGCAGCTTGAATCGGGGGCGAAGCGAGCAGTACTTC. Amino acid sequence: CASSLNRGRSEQYF.

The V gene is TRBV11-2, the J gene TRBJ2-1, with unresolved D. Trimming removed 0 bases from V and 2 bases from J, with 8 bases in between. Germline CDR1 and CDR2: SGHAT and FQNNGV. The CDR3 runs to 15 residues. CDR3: CASSLESPTYNEQFF. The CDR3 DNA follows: TGTGCCAGCAGCTTAGAGAGCCCTACCTACAATGAGCAGTTCTTC. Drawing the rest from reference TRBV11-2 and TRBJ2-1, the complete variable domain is EAGVAQSPRYKIIEKRQSVAFWCNPISGHATLYWYQQILGQGPKLLIQFQNNGVVDDSQLPKDRFSAERLKGVDSTLKIQPAKLEDSAVYLCASSLESPTYNEQFFGPGTRLTVL.

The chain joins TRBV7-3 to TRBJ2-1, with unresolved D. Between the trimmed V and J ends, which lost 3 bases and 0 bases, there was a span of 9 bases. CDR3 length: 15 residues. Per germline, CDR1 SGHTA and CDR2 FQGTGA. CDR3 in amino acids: CASSLRQSSYNEQFF. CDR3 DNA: TGTGCCAGCAGCTTGCGTCAGAGCTCCTACAATGAGCAGTTCTTC.

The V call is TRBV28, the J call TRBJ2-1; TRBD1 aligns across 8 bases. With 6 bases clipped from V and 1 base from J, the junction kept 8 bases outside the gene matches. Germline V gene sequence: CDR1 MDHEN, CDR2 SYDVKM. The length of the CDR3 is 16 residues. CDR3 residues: CASSPLRGRSYNEQFF. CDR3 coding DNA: TGTGCCAGCAGCCCACTCAGGGGGCGGTCCTACAATGAGCAGTTCTTC.

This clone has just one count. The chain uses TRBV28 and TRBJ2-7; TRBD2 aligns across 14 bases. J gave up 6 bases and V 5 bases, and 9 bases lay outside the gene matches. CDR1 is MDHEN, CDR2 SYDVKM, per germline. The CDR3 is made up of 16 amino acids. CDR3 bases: TGTGCCAGCAGTCCCGCCGGGACTAGCGGGAGCCCCGAGCAGTACTTC. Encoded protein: CASSPAGTSGSPEQYF.

Written as DNA, the CDR3 is TGCAGCGGGCGACAGGGAGGCCAAGAGACCCAGTACTTC. Its protein is CSGRQGGQETQYF. The chain links TRBV29-1 to TRBJ2-5; tentatively, D is TRBD1 (7 bases). V was shortened by 7 bases and J by 1 base, with 13 bases between the two germline ends. The CDR3 loop spans 13 amino acids. Germline V lookup: CDR1 SQVTM, CDR2 ANQGSEA.

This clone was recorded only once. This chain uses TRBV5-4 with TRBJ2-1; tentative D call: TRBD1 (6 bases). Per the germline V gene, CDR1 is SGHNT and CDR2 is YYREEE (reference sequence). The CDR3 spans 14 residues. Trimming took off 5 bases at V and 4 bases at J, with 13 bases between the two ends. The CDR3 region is CASSWGPEYNEQFF. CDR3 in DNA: TGTGCCAGCAGTTGGGGGCCGGAGTACAATGAGCAGTTCTTC.

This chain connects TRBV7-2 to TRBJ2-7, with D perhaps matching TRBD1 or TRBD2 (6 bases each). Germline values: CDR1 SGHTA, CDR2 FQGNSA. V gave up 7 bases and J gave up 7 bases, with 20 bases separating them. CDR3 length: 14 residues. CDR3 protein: CASTEGGILGEQYF. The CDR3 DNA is TGTGCCAGCACCGAGGGGGGAATTTTAGGGGAGCAGTACTTC.

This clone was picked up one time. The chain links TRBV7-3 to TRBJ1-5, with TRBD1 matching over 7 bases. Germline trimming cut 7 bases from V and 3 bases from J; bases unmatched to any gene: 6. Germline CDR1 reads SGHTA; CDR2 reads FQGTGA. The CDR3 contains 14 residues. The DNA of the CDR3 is TGTGCCAGCAACAGGGACAGATCCAATCAGCCCCAGCATTTT. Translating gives CASNRDRSNQPQHF.

CDR3 in DNA: TGTGCCAGCAGCGGCGACAGCTATGGCTACACCTTC. Amino acids: CASSGDSYGYTF. The gene calls are TRBV2 and TRBJ1-2; D possibly corresponds to TRBD1 (5 bases). The CDR3 runs 12 residues. Germline V lookup: CDR1 SNHLY, CDR2 FYNNEI. V gave up 6 bases and J gave up 4 bases, with 9 bases separating them.